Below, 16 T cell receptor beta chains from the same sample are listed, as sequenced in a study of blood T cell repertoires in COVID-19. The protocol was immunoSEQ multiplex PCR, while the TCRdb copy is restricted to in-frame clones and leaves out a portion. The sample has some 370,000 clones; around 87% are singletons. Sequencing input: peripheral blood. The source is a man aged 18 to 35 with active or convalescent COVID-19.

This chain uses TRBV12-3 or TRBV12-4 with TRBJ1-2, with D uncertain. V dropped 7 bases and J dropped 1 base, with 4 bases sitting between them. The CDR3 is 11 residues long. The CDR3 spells CASNNNYGYTF. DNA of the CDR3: TGTGCCAGCAATAATAACTATGGCTACACCTTC.

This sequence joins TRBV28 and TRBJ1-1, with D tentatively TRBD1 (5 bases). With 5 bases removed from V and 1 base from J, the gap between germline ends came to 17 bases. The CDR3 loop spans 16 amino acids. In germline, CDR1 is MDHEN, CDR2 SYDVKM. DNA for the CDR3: TGTGCCAGCAGTCTTGGGGCTTTGCCGGGGAACACTGAAGCTTTCTTT. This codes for CASSLGALPGNTEAFF.

Here the CDR3 DNA reads TGTGCCAGCAGTCCATGGGGGGACGGCCAAGAGACCCAGTACTTC. It yields the protein CASSPWGDGQETQYF. This chain joins TRBV28 and TRBJ2-5; possibly TRBD2 for D (6 bases). Trimming shortened V by 5 bases and J by 1 base, and 14 bases separated the two germline ends. CDR1 and CDR2 (germline): MDHEN, SYDVKM. This CDR3 has 15 residues.

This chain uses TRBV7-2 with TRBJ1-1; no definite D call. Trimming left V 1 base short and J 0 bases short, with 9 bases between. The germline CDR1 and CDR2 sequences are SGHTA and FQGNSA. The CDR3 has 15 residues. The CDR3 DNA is TGTGCCAGCAGCTTAGTCAGTTTTATGAACACTGAAGCTTTCTTT. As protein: CASSLVSFMNTEAFF.

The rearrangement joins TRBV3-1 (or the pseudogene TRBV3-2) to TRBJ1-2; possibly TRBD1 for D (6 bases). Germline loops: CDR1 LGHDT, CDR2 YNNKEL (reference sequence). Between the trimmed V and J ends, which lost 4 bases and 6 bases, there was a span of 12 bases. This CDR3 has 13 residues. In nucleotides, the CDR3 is TGTGCCAGCAGCCCGGGACACGGAAATGGCTACACCTTC. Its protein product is CASSPGHGNGYTF.

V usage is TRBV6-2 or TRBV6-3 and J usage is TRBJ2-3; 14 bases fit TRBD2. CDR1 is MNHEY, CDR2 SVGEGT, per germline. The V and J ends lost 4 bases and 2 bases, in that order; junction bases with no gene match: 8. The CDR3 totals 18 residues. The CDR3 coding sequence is TGTGCCAGCAGTTTTACAGGGACTAGCGGGGGTGACACAGATACGCAGTATTTT. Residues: CASSFTGTSGGDTDTQYF.

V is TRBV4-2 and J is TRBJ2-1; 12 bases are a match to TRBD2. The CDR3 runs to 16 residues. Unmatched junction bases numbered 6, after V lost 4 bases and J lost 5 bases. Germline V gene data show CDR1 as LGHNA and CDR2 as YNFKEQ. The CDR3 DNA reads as TGTGCCAGCAGCCCTATCCTAGCGGGGGGGAACAATGAGCAGTTCTTC. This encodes CASSPILAGGNNEQFF.

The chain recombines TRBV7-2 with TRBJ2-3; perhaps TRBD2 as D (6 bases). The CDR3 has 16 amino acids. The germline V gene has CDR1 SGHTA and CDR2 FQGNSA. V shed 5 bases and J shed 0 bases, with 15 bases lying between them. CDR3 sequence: CASSAGSGTSTDTQYF. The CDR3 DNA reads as TGTGCCAGCAGCGCCGGTAGCGGTACTAGCACAGATACGCAGTATTTT.

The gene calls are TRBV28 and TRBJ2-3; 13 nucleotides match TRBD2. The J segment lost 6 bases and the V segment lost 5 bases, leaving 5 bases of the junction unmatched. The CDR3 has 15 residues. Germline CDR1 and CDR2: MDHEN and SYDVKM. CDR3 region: CASSETSGRVDTQYF. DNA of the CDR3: TGTGCCAGCAGTGAAACTAGCGGGAGGGTTGATACGCAGTATTTT.

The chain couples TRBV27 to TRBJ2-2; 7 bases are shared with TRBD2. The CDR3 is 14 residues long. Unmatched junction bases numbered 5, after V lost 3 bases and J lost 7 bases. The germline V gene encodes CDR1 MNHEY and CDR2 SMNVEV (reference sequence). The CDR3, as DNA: TGTGCCAGCAGTTTCGCCGGACTAGTCGGGGAGCTGTTTTTT. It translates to CASSFAGLVGELFF.

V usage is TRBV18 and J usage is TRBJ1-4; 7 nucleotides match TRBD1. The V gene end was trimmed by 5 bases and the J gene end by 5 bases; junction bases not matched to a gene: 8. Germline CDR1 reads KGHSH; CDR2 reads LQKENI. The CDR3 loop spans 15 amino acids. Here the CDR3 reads CASSGWDSLNEKLFF. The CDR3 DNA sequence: TGTGCCAGCTCAGGATGGGACAGCCTAAATGAAAAACTGTTTTTT. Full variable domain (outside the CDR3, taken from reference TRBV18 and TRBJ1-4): NAGVMQNPRHLVRRRGQEARLRCSPMKGHSHVYWYRQLPEEGLKFMVYLQKENIIDESGMPKERFSAEFPKEGPSILRIQQVVRGDSAAYFCASSGWDSLNEKLFFGSGTQLSVL.

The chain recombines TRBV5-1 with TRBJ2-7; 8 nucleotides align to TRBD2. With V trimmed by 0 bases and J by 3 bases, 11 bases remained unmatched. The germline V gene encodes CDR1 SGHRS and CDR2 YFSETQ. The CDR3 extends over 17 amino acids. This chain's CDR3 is CASSLGVSGTSLYEQYF. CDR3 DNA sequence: TGCGCCAGCAGCTTGGGGGTTAGCGGGACGTCGCTCTACGAGCAGTACTTC.

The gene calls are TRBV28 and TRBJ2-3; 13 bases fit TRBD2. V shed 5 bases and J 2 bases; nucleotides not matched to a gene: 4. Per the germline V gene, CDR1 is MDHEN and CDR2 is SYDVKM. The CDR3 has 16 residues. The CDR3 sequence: CASSLGTSGTTDTQYF. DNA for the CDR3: TGTGCCAGCAGTCTAGGGACTAGCGGGACCACAGATACGCAGTATTTT.

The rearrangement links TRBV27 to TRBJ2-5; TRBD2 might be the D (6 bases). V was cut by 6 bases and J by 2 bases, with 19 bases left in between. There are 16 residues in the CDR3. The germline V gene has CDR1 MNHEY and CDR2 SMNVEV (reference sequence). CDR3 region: CASRPFLALPQETQYF. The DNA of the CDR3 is TGTGCCAGCAGGCCGTTCCTAGCGCTACCGCAAGAGACCCAGTACTTC.

CDR3: CASSSGTGGRYGYTF. CDR3 in DNA: TGTGCCAGCAGCTCCGGGACAGGGGGCCGATATGGCTACACCTTC. J is TRBJ1-2 and V is TRBV28; 12 bases fit TRBD1. V lost 6 bases and J lost 5; bases outside the gene matches: 7. Per the germline V gene, CDR1 is MDHEN and CDR2 is SYDVKM. There are 15 residues in the CDR3.

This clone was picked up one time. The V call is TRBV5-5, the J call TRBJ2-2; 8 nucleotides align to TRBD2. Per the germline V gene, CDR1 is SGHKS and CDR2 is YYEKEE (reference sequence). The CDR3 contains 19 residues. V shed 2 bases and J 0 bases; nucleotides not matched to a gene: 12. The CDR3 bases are TGTGCCAGCAGCTTCGGGGGGGTTTACTCCCAGCCGAACACCGGGGAGCTGTTTTTT. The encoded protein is CASSFGGVYSQPNTGELFF.